This T cell receptor (beta chain) was identified in a study of siplizumab effects on memory and regulatory T cells (dated by TCRdb to about 2019). Background on the whole study: The study looked at the effect of siplizumab, an anti-CD2 antibody, on alloreactive T-cell subsets in allogeneic mixed lymphocyte reactions made from human PBMCs. Findings and caveats that apply to the study as a whole: Sequences below about 10^-5 frequency were poorly captured, so only a minor fraction of alloreactive clones could be mapped to unstimulated subsets. Among mappable alloreactive CD4+ clones, the Treg-derived fraction averaged approximately 69% with siplizumab versus around 25% in control reactions. Greater diversity appeared to be present in unstimulated naive T cells than in memory T cells, and a substantial contribution to the alloresponse seemed to be made by naive cells. Whether proliferating Tregs from siplizumab cultures were suppressive was not functionally confirmed. The cumulative frequency of alloreactive sequences that could be traced back to unstimulated CD4+ memory T cells was significantly reduced by siplizumab. About 75-96% of proliferating CD4+ or CD8+ clones could not be given a naive or memory phenotype.

The germline V gene provides CDR1 MNHEY and CDR2 SVGAGI. The CDR3 goes from the cysteine to the phenylalanine over 15 residues. CDR3 DNA is the only sequence kept; it has 45 bases, read in frame from the first base. A distance of 14 bases separates the germline ends of V and J, which lose 5 bases and 2 bases respectively. The method behind the library was the immunoSEQ multiplex PCR assay. Roughly 100,000 TCR templates per sample were assayed on the deep sequencing platform. Genomic DNA extracted from sorted T cells was used for TCRbeta CDR3 sequencing. From the authors' description of their analysis: The R programming language was used for the clonal analysis of the TCRbeta CDR3 data. Unstimulated samples were compared with post-reaction CFSE-low samples to define alloreactive CD4+ and CD8+ clones. By matching sequences to the repertoires of sorted unstimulated Treg and non-Treg cells, each alloreactive CD4+ clone was assigned a regulatory or non-regulatory origin. TCRdb carries this immuneACCESS record with in-frame sequences only. Its versions omit some clonotypes, under half of them owing to an unresolved V gene in the studies checked, with the rest unexplained. The V and J calls and clone size come from that table; D and trimming were worked out from the DNA. The sample records over 85,000 clones, approximately 92% of which are singletons. The ten largest clones add up to 1% to 1.5% of the sample.

TCRbeta CDR3 sequencing was performed on sorted unstimulated T cells and on proliferating T cells recovered from mixed lymphocyte reactions. Fresh whole blood from 9 to 10 HLA-typed healthy donors served as the source for isolating PBMCs. As for this clone: Its antigen has not been determined. No per-base quality is available; no much larger clone lies one base away.

Sequenced sample: CD4+ T cells sorted from blood. The chain joins TRBV6-5 to TRBJ2-3; the D gene may be TRBD1 or TRBD2, since each aligns over 5 bases. The receptor was derived from a human donor in good health. The CDR3 reads as follows: CASSPRGPNTDTQYF. The base sequence is TGTGCCAGCAGTCCGAGGGGACCTAACACAGATACGCAGTATTTT.